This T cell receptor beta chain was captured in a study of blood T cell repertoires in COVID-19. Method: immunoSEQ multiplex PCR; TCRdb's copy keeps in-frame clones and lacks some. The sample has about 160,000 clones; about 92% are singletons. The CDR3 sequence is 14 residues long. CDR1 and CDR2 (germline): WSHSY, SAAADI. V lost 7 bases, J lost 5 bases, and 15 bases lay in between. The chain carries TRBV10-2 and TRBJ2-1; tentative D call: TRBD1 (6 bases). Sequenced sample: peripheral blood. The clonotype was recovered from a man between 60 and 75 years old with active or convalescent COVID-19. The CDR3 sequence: CASNPGDGNNEQFF. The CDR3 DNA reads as TGCGCCAGCAACCCAGGGGATGGGAACAATGAGCAGTTCTTC.